This T cell receptor beta chain was sequenced in a study of shared clonotypes between healthy human individuals. This clone was found once. This CDR3 region has 9 residues. Germline V gives CDR1 SGHTA, CDR2 FQGNSA. V dropped 4 bases and J dropped 13 bases, with 7 bases sitting between them. CD45RO-negative, CCR7-selected cells formed the naive CD8 fraction, which excluded terminally differentiated effector memory CD45RA+ cells. Measured with immunoSEQ multiplex PCR; TCRdb has only the in-frame clones, and not every one. Of some 1,900,000 clones listed, approximately 94% are singletons. This sequence joins TRBV7-2 and TRBJ1-2; D gene ambiguous. The sample consisted of naive CD8+ T cells sorted from blood. The receptor comes from a man aged 18 to 29 in good health. The CDR3 DNA is TGTGCCAGCAGCTCACCCCCCACCTTC. It translates to CASSSPPTF.